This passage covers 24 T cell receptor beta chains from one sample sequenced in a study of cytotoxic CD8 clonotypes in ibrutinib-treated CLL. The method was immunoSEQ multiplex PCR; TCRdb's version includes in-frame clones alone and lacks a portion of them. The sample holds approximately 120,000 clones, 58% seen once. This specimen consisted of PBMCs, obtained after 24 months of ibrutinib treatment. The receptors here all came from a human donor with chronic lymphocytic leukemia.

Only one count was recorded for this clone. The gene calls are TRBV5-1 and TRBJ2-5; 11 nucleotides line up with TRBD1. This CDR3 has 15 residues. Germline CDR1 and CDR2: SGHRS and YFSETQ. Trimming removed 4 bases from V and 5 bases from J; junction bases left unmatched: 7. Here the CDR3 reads CASSPRTGGHETQYF. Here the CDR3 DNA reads TGCGCCAGCAGCCCCCGGACAGGGGGCCACGAGACCCAGTACTTC.

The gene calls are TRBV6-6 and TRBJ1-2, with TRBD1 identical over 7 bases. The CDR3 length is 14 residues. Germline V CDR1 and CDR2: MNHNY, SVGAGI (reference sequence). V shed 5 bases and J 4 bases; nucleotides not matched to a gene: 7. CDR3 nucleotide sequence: TGTGCCAGCAGTAGGGACAGCTTCTCCTATGGCTACACCTTC. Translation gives CASSRDSFSYGYTF.

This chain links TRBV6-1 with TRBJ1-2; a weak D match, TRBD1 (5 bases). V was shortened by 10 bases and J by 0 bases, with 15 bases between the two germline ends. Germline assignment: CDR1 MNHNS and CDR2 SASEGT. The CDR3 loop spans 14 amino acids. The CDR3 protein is CATIPPTANYGYTF. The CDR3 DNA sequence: TGTGCCACCATCCCCCCGACAGCTAACTATGGCTACACCTTC.

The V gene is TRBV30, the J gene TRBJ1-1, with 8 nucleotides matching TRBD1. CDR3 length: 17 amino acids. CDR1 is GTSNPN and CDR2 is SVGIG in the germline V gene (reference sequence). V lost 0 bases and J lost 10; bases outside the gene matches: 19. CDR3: CAWSVARTGRVQTGAFF. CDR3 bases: TGTGCCTGGAGTGTAGCAAGGACAGGGAGGGTACAGACGGGAGCTTTCTTT.

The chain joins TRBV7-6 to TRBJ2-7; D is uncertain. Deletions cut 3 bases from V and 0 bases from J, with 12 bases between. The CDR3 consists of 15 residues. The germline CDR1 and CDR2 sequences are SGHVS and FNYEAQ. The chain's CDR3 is CASSLDGLNSYEQYF. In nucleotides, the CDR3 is TGTGCCAGCAGCTTGGACGGCTTGAACTCCTACGAGCAGTACTTC.

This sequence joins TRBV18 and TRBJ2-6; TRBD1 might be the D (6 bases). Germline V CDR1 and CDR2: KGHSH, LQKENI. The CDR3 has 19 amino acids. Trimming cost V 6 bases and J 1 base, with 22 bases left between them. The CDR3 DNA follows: TGTGCCAGCTCCGTCGGTCGCTGGGGGCATCAGTCTGGGGCCAACGTCCTGACTTTC. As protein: CASSVGRWGHQSGANVLTF.

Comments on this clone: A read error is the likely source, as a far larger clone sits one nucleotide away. The CDR3 sequence is CASSQAGDEQYF. The CDR3 coding sequence is TGTGCCAGCAGCCAAGCAGGGGACGAGCAGTACTTC. The chain links TRBV5-4 to TRBJ2-7, with D perhaps TRBD1 (6 bases). The germline V gene encodes CDR1 SGHNT and CDR2 YYREEE (reference sequence). Trimming removed 4 bases at V and 5 bases at J, with 10 bases between. The CDR3 is 12 amino acids.

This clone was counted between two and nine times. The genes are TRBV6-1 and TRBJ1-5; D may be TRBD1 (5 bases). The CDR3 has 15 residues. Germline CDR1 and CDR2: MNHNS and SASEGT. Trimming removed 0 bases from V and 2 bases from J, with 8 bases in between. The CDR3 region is CASSEAGRGNQPQHF. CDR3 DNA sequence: TGTGCCAGCAGTGAAGCTGGCAGGGGCAATCAGCCCCAGCATTTT.

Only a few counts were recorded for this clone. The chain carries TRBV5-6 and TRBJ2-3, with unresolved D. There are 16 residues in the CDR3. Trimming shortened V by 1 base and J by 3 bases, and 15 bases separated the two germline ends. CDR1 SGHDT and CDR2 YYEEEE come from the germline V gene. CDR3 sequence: CASSLPPQSPTDTQYF. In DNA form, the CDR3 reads TGTGCCAGCAGCTTGCCCCCGCAGTCTCCTACAGATACGCAGTATTTT.

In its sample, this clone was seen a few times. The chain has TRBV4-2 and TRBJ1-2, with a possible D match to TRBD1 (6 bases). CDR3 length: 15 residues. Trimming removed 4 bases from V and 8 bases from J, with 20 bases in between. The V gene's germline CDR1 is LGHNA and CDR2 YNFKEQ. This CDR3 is CASSPSGQGTKGYTF. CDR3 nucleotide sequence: TGTGCCAGCAGCCCCTCCGGCCAGGGGACTAAGGGCTACACCTTC.

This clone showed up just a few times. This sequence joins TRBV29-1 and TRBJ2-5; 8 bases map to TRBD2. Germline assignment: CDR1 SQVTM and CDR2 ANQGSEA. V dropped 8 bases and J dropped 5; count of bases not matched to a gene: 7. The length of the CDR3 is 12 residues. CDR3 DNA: TGCAGCCCCGGGGGGGGAGGGGAGACCCAGTACTTC. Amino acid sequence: CSPGGGGETQYF.

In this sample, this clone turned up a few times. The CDR3, as DNA: TGTGCCAGCAGCTTGCTCGATAGGTACTACGAGCAGTACTTC. As protein: CASSLLDRYYEQYF. The chain carries TRBV5-6 and TRBJ2-7; D is undetermined. Deletions cut 1 base from V and 3 bases from J, with 11 bases between. The CDR3 is 14 amino acids. The germline CDR1 and CDR2 sequences are SGHDT and YYEEEE. The full variable domain, completed using reference TRBV5-6 and TRBJ2-7, is DAGVTQSPTHLIKTRGQQVTLRCSPKSGHDTVSWYQQALGQGPQFIFQYYEEEERQRGNFPDRFSGHQFPNYSSELNVNALLLGDSALYLCASSLLDRYYEQYFGPGTRLTVT.

CDR3 residues: CAWSVLTAKNGYTF. In DNA form, the CDR3 reads TGTGCCTGGAGTGTGTTGACAGCTAAGAATGGCTACACCTTC. The rearrangement uses TRBV30 and TRBJ1-2, with D perhaps TRBD1 (5 bases). The V end lost 0 bases, the J end lost 6 bases, and 14 bases lay between the germline ends. Germline loops: CDR1 GTSNPN, CDR2 SVGIG (reference sequence). The CDR3 length is 14 residues.

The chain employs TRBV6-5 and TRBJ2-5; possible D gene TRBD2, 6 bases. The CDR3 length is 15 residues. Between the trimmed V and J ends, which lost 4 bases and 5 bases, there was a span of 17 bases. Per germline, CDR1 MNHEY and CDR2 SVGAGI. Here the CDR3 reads CASSWKTRPTETQYF. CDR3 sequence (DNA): TGTGCCAGCAGTTGGAAGACTAGACCCACGGAGACCCAGTACTTC.

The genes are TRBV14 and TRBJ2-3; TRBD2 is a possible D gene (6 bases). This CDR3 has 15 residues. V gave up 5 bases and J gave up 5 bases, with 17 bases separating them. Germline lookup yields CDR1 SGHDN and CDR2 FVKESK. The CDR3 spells CASSSERALGDTQYF. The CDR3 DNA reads TGTGCCAGCAGCTCGGAGCGGGCCCTCGGAGATACGCAGTATTTT.

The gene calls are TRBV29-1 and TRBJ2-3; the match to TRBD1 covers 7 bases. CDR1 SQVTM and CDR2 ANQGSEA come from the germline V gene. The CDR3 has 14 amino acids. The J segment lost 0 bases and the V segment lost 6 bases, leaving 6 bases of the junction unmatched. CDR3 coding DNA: TGCAGCGTCGCAACAGGGGTGAGCACAGATACGCAGTATTTT. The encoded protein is CSVATGVSTDTQYF.

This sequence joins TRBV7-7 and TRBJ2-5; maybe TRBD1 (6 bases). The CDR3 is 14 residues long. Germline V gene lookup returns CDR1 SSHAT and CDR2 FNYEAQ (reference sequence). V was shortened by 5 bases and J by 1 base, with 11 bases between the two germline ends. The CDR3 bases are TGTGCCAGCAGCCAGGGGTACAGCCAAGAGACCCAGTACTTC. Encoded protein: CASSQGYSQETQYF.

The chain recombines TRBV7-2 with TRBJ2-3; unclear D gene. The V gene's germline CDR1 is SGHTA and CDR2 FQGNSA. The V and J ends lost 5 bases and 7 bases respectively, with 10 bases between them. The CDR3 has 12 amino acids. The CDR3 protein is CASSPSDNTQYF. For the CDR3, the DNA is TGTGCCAGCAGCCCAAGCGATAATACGCAGTATTTT.

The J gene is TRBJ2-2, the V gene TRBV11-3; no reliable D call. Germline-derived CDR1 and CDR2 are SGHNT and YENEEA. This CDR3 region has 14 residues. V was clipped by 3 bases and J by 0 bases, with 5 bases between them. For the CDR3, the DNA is TGTGCCAGCAGCTTGACAACGAACACCGGGGAGCTGTTTTTT. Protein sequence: CASSLTTNTGELFF.

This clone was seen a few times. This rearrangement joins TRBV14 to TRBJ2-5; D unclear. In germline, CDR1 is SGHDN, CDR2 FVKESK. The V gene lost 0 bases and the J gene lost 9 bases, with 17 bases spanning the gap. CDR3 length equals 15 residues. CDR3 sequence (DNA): TGTGCCAGCAGCCAAGATCAGCTGCCCTACGGTCCCCAGTACTTC. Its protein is CASSQDQLPYGPQYF.

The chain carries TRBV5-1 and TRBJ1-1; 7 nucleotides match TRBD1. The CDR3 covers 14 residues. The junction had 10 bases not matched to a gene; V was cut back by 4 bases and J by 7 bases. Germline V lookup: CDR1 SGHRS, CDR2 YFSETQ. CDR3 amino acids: CASSDGTAFGEAFF. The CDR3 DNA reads TGCGCCAGCAGCGATGGGACAGCTTTTGGTGAAGCTTTCTTT.

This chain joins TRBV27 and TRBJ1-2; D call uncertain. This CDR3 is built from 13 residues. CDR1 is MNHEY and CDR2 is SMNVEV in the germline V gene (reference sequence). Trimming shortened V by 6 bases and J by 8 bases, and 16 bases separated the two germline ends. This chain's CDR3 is CASSPRAGIGYTF. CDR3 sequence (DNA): TGTGCCAGCAGCCCCCGGGCGGGGATCGGCTACACCTTC.

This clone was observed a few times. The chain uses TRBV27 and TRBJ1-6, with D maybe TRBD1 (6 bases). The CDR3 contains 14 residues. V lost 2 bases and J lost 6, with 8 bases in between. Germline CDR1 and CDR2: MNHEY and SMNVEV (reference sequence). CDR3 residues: CASSLRTANSPLHF. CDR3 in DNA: TGTGCCAGCAGTTTAAGGACAGCTAATTCACCCCTCCACTTT.

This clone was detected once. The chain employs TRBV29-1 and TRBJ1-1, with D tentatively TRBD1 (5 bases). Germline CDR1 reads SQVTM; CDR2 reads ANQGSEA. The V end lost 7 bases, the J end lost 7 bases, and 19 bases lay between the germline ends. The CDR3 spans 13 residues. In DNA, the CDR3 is TGCAGCGCCAAAGGACTGGGGGATTTTGAAGCTTTCTTT. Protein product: CSAKGLGDFEAFF.